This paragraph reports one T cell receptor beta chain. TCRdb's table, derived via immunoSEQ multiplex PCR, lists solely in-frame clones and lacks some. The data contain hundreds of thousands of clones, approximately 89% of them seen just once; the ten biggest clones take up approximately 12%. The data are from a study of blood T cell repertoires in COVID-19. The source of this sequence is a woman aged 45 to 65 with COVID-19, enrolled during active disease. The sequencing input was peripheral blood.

The CDR3 protein is CASSFGLDEQFF. As DNA, the CDR3 is TGTGCCAGCAGTTTTGGCCTCGATGAGCAGTTCTTC. The rearrangement uses TRBV12-3 or TRBV12-4 and TRBJ2-1; D unclear. The CDR3 is 12 residues long. Trimming took off 3 bases at V and 8 bases at J, with 8 bases between the two ends.